This T cell receptor (beta chain) was sequenced during a study of tumor-infiltrating lymphocytes in primary liver carcinoma. The wider study: Both sexes were represented among patients, who were 30 to 69 years old.

Reverse transcription of 500 to 650 ng total RNA with a constant-region primer produced TCR beta cDNA. The TCR beta library was amplified through three nested multiplex PCR rounds in a modified ARM-PCR procedure. It was with TRBV1-TRBV30 forward primers and a C-beta reverse primer that the first two PCR rounds were run, at around 10 cycles each. TCRdb reprocessed the multiplex PCR reads with MiXCR, giving one entry per CDR3 protein. The sample carries approximately 210,000 distinct CDR3 sequences, 65% recorded once. On this clonotype: The junction shows a germline mismatch at one end, possibly a read error.

Germline DNA was also extracted, and blood RNA derived from unsorted whole blood. The CDR3 is 11 amino acids. The V gene is TRBV12-3 or TRBV12-4, the J gene TRBJ2-3; the D gene is possibly TRBD2 (5 bases). The receptor comes from a woman aged 55-75 years with primary liver carcinoma and hepatitis B virus infection. The specimen sequenced was peripheral blood. The CDR3 DNA is TGTGCCAGTAGTTGGGAGGATACGCAGTATTTT. Its protein product is CASSWEDTQYF.